Each of the 7 T cell receptor beta chains below was sequenced from the same sample in a study of T cell responses to AZD1222 COVID-19 vaccine. The repertoire was sequenced with immunoSEQ multiplex PCR; TCRdb's copy has only in-frame clones and lacks some. Of 75,000 to 90,000 clones in the sample, approximately 92% were seen once. Sequenced here: peripheral blood, sampled 28 days after the second AZD1222 dose. The receptors were gathered from an adult who received the AZD1222 COVID-19 vaccine.

The chain is built from TRBV27 and TRBJ2-1; TRBD2 matches 8 bases. In germline, CDR1 is MNHEY, CDR2 SMNVEV (reference sequence). Trimming cost V 4 bases and J 6 bases; bases outside gene matches: 5. This CDR3 contains 14 residues. CDR3 region: CASSSPGGSNEQFF. CDR3 bases: TGTGCCAGCAGTTCCCCGGGAGGGTCCAATGAGCAGTTCTTC.

This clone was detected once. The genes are TRBV3-1 (or the pseudogene TRBV3-2) and TRBJ2-1, with 13 nucleotides matching TRBD2. The length of the CDR3 is 16 residues. Germline V gene lookup returns CDR1 LGHDT and CDR2 YNNKEL (reference sequence). V lost 4 bases, J lost 2 bases, and 2 bases stayed unmatched. Written as DNA, the CDR3 is TGTGCCAGCAGCCCCGGGACTAGCGGGACCTACAATGAGCAGTTCTTC. Residues: CASSPGTSGTYNEQFF.

The genes are TRBV3-1 (or the pseudogene TRBV3-2) and TRBJ1-5, with TRBD1 as a possible D gene (5 bases). V dropped 5 bases and J dropped 3 bases, with 14 bases sitting between them. Germline loops: CDR1 LGHDT, CDR2 YNNKEL (reference sequence). This CDR3 has 15 amino acids. For the CDR3, the DNA is TGTGCCAGCAGCAACTTACAGGACTACAATCAGCCCCAGCATTTT. As protein: CASSNLQDYNQPQHF.

On this clone: Germline is not matched at one junction end, which may reflect a read error. V usage is TRBV19 and J usage is TRBJ1-1; TRBD1 aligns across 7 bases. The germline CDR1 and CDR2 sequences are LNHDA and SQIVND (reference sequence). This CDR3 is 11 amino acids long. Written as DNA, the CDR3 is TGTGCCAGTAGTATCCATGAGGCAGGGGGCTTT. Amino acid sequence: CASSIHEAGGF.

This chain connects TRBV7-2 to TRBJ2-2; D remains ambiguous. The germline V gene has CDR1 SGHTA and CDR2 FQGNSA. The CDR3 covers 14 residues. Trimming removed 5 bases from V and 1 base from J, with 8 bases in between. DNA for the CDR3: TGTGCCAGCAGCGCGACGGGGAACACCGGGGAGCTGTTTTTT. Translating it yields CASSATGNTGELFF.

The CDR3 loop is CASSRGQGLDTQYF. CDR3 nucleotide sequence: TGTGCCAGCTCACGGGGCCAAGGGCTGGATACGCAGTATTTT. J is TRBJ2-3 and V is TRBV18, with D possibly TRBD1 on 5 matching bases. Deletions cut 4 bases from V and 6 bases from J, with 14 bases between. This CDR3 contains 14 residues. Germline CDR1 is KGHSH and CDR2 is LQKENI. The whole variable domain, filled in from reference TRBV18 and TRBJ2-3, reads NAGVMQNPRHLVRRRGQEARLRCSPMKGHSHVYWYRQLPEEGLKFMVYLQKENIIDESGMPKERFSAEFPKEGPSILRIQQVVRGDSAAYFCASSRGQGLDTQYFGPGTRLTVL.

The gene calls are TRBV29-1 and TRBJ2-2; possibly TRBD1 or TRBD2 for D (6 bases each). V lost 7 bases to trimming and J lost 5 bases, with 20 bases between them. CDR1 and CDR2 from the germline V gene are SQVTM and ANQGSEA. This CDR3 has 15 amino acids. The DNA of the CDR3 is TGCAGCGGGGGCGAGGGGGGCAGTTTTACCGGGGAGCTGTTTTTT. As protein: CSGGEGGSFTGELFF.